This TCR beta chain derives from a study of OX40 agonist ivuxolimab in advanced cancers. Study context: Patients achieving partial responses numbered three: one hepatocellular carcinoma case and two cutaneous melanoma cases. Findings of the study overall: The study found that CD8+ T cells averaged more expanded clones than CD4+. Circulating CD4+ and CD8+ T cells showed clonal expansion by week 6 at 0.1 to 3.0 mg/kg.

As concerns this clone: Antigen: not known.

TCRdb's table, derived via immunoSEQ multiplex PCR, lists solely in-frame clones and lacks some. The sample includes some 65,000 clones, around 90% of them seen just once. This CDR3 contains 14 residues. Trimming pared 4 bases from V and 2 bases from J, leaving 11 bases between. Germline V gene lookup returns CDR1 SNHLY and CDR2 FYNNEI. The chain employs TRBV2 and TRBJ1-1; D gene uncertain. The sample in question was CD4+ or CD8+ T cells sorted from blood, obtained in a trial of the OX40 agonist ivuxolimab. The receptor's source is an adult with an advanced solid tumor such as melanoma, head and neck, liver or kidney cancer. The CDR3 reads CASSAPDTNTEAFF. The CDR3, as DNA: TGTGCCAGCAGTGCCCCAGATACTAACACTGAAGCTTTCTTT.